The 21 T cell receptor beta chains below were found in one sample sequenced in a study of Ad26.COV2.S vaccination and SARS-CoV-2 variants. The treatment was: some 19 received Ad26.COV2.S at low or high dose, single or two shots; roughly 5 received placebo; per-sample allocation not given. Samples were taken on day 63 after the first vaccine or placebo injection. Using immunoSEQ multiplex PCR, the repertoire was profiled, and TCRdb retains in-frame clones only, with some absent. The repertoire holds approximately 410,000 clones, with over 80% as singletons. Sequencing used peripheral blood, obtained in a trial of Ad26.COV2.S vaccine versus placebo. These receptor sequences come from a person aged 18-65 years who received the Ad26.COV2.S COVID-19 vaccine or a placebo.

The CDR3, as DNA: TGTGCCAGCAGCCTCCGGCCTAGAGGGACCGCCGGGGAGCTGTTTTTT. Its translation: CASSLRPRGTAGELFF. V and J are TRBV7-2 and TRBJ2-2; either TRBD1 or TRBD2 may fit D (5 bases each). Per the germline V gene, CDR1 is SGHTA and CDR2 is FQGNSA. Between the trimmed V and J ends, which lost 5 bases and 6 bases, there was a span of 19 bases. This CDR3 region has 16 residues.

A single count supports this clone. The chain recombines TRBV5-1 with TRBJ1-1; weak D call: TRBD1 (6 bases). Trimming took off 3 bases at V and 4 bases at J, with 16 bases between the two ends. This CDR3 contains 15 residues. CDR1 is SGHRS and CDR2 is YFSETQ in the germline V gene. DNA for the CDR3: TGCGCCAGCAGCTCCACCGCCCCACAGGGCACTGAAGCTTTCTTT. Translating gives CASSSTAPQGTEAFF.

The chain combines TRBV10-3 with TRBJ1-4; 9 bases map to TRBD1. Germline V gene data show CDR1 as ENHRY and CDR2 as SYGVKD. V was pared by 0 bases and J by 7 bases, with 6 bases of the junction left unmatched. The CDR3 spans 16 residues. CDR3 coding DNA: TGTGCCATCAGTGAGTCCGGGACAGGGATCGGTGAAAAACTGTTTTTT. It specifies CAISESGTGIGEKLFF.

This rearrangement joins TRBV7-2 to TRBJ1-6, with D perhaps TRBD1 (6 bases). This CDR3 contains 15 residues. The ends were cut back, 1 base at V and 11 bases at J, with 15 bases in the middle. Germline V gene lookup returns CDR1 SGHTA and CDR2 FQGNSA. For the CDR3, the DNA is TGTGCCAGCAGCTTAGAGGGCCAGGGGAGAGCACCCCTCCACTTT. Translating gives CASSLEGQGRAPLHF. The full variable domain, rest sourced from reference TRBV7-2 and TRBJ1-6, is GAGVSQSPSNKVTEKGKDVELRCDPISGHTALYWYRQSLGQGLEFLIYFQGNSAPDKSGLPSDRFSAERTGGSVSTLTIQRTQQEDSAVYLCASSLEGQGRAPLHFGNGTRLTVT.

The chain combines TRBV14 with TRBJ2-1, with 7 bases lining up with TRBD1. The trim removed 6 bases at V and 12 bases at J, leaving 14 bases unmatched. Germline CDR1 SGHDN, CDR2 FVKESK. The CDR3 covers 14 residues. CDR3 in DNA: TGTGCCAGCAGTCAATTTGGACAGGCGAGCTGGCAGTTCTTC. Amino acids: CASSQFGQASWQFF.

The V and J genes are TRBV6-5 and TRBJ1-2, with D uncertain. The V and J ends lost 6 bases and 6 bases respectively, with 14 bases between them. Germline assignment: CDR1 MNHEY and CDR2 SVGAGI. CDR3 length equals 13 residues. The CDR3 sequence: CASSKTAGDGYTF. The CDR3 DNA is TGTGCCAGCAGCAAGACCGCCGGGGATGGCTACACCTTC.

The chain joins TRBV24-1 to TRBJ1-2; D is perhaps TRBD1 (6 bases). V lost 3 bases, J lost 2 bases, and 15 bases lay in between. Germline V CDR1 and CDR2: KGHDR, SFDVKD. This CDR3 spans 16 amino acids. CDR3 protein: CATSDPGATANYGYTF. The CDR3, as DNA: TGTGCCACCAGTGATCCGGGGGCGACAGCCAACTATGGCTACACCTTC.

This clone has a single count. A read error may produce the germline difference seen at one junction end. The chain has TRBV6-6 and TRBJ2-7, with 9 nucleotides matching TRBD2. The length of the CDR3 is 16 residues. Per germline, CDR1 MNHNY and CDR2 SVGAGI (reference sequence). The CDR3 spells CASSNSLAGGPDEQYF. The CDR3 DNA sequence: TGTGCCAGCAGTAACTCTCTGGCGGGGGGGCCGGACGAGCAGTACTTC.

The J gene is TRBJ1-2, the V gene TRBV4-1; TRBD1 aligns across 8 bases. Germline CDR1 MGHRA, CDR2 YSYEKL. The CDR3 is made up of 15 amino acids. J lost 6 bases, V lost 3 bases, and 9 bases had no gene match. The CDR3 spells CASSQPGGSFDGYTF. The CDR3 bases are TGCGCCAGCAGCCAGCCAGGGGGCTCATTTGATGGCTACACCTTC.

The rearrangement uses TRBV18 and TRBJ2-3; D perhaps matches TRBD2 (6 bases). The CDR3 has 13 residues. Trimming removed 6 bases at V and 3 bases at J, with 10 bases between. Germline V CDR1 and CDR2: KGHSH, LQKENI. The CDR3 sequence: CASSLGTTDTQYF. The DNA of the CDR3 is TGTGCCAGCTCCCTCGGGACTACAGATACGCAGTATTTT. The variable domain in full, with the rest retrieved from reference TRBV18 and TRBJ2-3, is NAGVMQNPRHLVRRRGQEARLRCSPMKGHSHVYWYRQLPEEGLKFMVYLQKENIIDESGMPKERFSAEFPKEGPSILRIQQVVRGDSAAYFCASSLGTTDTQYFGPGTRLTVL.

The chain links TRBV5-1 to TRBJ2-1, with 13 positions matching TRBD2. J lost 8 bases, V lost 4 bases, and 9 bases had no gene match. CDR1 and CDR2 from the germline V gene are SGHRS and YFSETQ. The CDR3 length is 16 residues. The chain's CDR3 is CASSLPLAGGLDEQFF. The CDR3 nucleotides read TGCGCCAGCAGCCTACCACTAGCGGGGGGGCTCGATGAGCAGTTCTTC.

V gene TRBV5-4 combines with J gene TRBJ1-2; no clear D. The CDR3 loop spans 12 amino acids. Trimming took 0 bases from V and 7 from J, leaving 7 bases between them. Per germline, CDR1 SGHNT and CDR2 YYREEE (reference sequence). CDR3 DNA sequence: TGTGCCAGCAGCTTGGAATCGGTTGGCTACACCTTC. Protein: CASSLESVGYTF.

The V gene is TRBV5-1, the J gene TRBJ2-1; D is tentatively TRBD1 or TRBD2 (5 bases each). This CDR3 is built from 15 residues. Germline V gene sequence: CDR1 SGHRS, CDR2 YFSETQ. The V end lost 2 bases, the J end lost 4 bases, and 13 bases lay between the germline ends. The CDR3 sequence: CASSLEGMMYNEQFF. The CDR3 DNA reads TGCGCCAGCAGCTTAGAGGGGATGATGTACAATGAGCAGTTCTTC.

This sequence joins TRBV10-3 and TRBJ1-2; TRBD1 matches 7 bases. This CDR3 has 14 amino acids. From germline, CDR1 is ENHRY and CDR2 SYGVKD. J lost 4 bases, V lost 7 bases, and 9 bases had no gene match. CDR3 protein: CAITGATGPYGYTF. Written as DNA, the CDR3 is TGTGCCATCACGGGGGCGACAGGGCCCTATGGCTACACCTTC.

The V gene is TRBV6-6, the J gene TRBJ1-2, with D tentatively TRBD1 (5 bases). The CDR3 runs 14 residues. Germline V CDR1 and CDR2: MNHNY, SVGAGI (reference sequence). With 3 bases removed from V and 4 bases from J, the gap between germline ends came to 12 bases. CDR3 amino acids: CASSYPGEVYGYTF. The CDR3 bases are TGTGCCAGCAGTTATCCGGGGGAAGTCTATGGCTACACCTTC.

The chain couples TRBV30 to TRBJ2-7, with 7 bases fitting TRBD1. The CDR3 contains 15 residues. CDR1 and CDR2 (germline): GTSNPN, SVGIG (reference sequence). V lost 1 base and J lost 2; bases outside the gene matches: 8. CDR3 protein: CAWSGGQRLTYEQYF. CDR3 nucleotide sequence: TGTGCCTGGAGTGGGGGACAGCGTTTAACCTACGAGCAGTACTTC. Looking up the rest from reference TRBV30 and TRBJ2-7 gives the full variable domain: SQTIHQWPATLVQPVGSPLSLECTVEGTSNPNLYWYRQAAGRGLQLLFYSVGIGQISSEVPQNLSASRPQDRQFILSSKKLLLSDSGFYLCAWSGGQRLTYEQYFGPGTRLTVT.

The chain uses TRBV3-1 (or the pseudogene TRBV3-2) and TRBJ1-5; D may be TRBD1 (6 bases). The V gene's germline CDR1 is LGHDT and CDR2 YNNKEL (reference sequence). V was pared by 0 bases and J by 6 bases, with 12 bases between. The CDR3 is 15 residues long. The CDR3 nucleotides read TGTGCCAGCAGCCAAGATACAGGGACGGGTCAGCCCCAGCATTTT. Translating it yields CASSQDTGTGQPQHF.

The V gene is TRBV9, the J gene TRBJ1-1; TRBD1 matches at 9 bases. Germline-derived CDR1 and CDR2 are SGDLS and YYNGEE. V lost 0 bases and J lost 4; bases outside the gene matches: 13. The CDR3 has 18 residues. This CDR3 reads CASSVAPDRGPPSTEAFF. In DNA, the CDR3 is TGTGCCAGCAGCGTAGCCCCGGACAGGGGACCCCCGAGCACTGAAGCTTTCTTT.

The CDR3 spells CASNPQGEGTEAFF. The CDR3 DNA sequence: TGTGCCAGCAACCCCCAGGGGGAAGGCACTGAAGCTTTCTTT. V gene TRBV27 combines with J gene TRBJ1-1; 7 nucleotides align to TRBD1. Germline V gene data show CDR1 as MNHEY and CDR2 as SMNVEV (reference sequence). Losses at the gene ends were 7 bases for V and 4 bases for J; bases not matched to a gene: 9. The CDR3 has 14 amino acids.

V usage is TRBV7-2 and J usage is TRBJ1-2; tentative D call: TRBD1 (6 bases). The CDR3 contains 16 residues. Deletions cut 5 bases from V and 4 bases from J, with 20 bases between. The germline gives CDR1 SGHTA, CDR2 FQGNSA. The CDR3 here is CASSPWAGHASYGYTF. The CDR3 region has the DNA TGTGCCAGCAGCCCCTGGGCGGGACACGCGTCCTATGGCTACACCTTC.

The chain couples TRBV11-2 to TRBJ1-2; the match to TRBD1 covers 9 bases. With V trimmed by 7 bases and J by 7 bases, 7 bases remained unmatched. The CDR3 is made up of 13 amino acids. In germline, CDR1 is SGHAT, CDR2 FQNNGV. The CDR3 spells CASTLTGGVGYTF. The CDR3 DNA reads TGTGCCAGCACACTAACAGGGGGCGTTGGCTACACCTTC. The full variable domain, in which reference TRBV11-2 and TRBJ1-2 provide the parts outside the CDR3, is EAGVAQSPRYKIIEKRQSVAFWCNPISGHATLYWYQQILGQGPKLLIQFQNNGVVDDSQLPKDRFSAERLKGVDSTLKIQPAKLEDSAVYLCASTLTGGVGYTFGSGTRLTVV.